Listed here are 17 T cell receptor beta chains from one sample, sequenced in a study of beta chain features in type 1 diabetes. Reverse transcription of all isolated RNA meant that expressed TCRB transcripts were sequenced. Using immunoSEQ multiplex PCR, the repertoire was profiled, and TCRdb retains in-frame clones only, with some absent. The data contain approximately 250,000 clones, 12% to 15% of them singletons. Specimen: naive CD4+ T cells from blood. The receptor set was obtained from a woman aged 40 to 50 in good health.

Here the CDR3 DNA reads TGTGCCAGCAGCTTCGACCGAACAGGTTACGAGCAGTACTTC. As protein: CASSFDRTGYEQYF. This rearrangement joins TRBV7-9 to TRBJ2-7; a weak D match, TRBD1 (5 bases). Germline V CDR1 and CDR2: SEHNR, FQNEAQ (reference sequence). Deletions cut 3 bases from V and 4 bases from J, with 13 bases between. CDR3 length: 14 amino acids.

This clone was seen more than once but under ten times. This rearrangement joins TRBV28 to TRBJ1-4; the match to TRBD1 covers 7 bases. V shed 7 bases, J shed 7 bases, and the junction held 9 bases outside the gene matches. The CDR3 totals 14 residues. Per germline, CDR1 MDHEN and CDR2 SYDVKM. The CDR3 region has the DNA TGTGCCAGCAACCGAGGGGGCGCGGGTGAAAAACTGTTTTTT. Protein: CASNRGGAGEKLFF.

This clone was found a few times. The CDR3 sequence is CASSERQGVLYGYTF. The DNA for the CDR3 is TGTGCCAGCAGTGAAAGGCAGGGGGTACTCTATGGCTACACCTTC. The chain uses TRBV2 and TRBJ1-2, with TRBD1 matching over 7 bases. There are 15 residues in the CDR3. Germline lookup yields CDR1 SNHLY and CDR2 FYNNEI. J lost 4 bases, V lost 2 bases, and 7 bases had no gene match. The entire variable domain, with the rest obtained from reference TRBV2 and TRBJ1-2, is as follows: EPEVTQTPSHQVTQMGQEVILRCVPISNHLYFYWYRQILGQKVEFLVSFYNNEISEKSEIFDDQFSVERPDGSNFTLKIRSTKLEDSAMYFCASSERQGVLYGYTFGSGTRLTVV.

This rearrangement joins TRBV5-1 to TRBJ2-3; 7 bases line up with TRBD1. CDR1 is SGHRS, CDR2 YFSETQ, per germline. CDR3 size: 16 residues. Trimming removed 5 bases from V and 3 bases from J; junction bases left unmatched: 12. CDR3 region: CASSLETGWETDTQYF. In DNA, the CDR3 is TGCGCCAGCAGTTTAGAGACAGGGTGGGAAACAGATACGCAGTATTTT.

This clone was counted between two and nine times. The J gene is TRBJ2-3, the V gene TRBV13, with TRBD2 matching over 11 bases. CDR3 length: 18 residues. CDR1 and CDR2 (germline): PRHDT, FYEKMQ (reference sequence). V lost 5 bases, J lost 2 bases, and 12 bases stayed unmatched. DNA for the CDR3: TGTGCCAGCAGCGACACCCGACGACTAGCGGGGAACACAGATACGCAGTATTTT. Residues: CASSDTRRLAGNTDTQYF.

This clone was counted ten times or more. The chain recombines TRBV9 with TRBJ1-2, with 7 bases identical to TRBD1. This CDR3 contains 12 residues. Germline CDR1 reads SGDLS; CDR2 reads YYNGEE. V shed 4 bases, J shed 10 bases, and the junction held 7 bases outside the gene matches. The CDR3 reads CASSYRDSVYTF. In nucleotides, the CDR3 is TGTGCCAGCAGCTACCGGGACAGCGTCTACACCTTC.

This clone was seen a few times. This sequence joins TRBV7-2 and TRBJ2-5; a weak D match, TRBD1 (6 bases). Trimming shortened V by 4 bases and J by 4 bases, and 13 bases separated the two germline ends. CDR1 and CDR2 from the germline V gene are SGHTA and FQGNSA. CDR3 length equals 14 residues. CDR3 DNA: TGTGCCAGCAGCTCGATGGGGGCCGCAGAGACCCAGTACTTC. Amino acid sequence: CASSSMGAAETQYF.

The genes are TRBV10-3 and TRBJ2-1, with a possible D match to TRBD1 (5 bases). The CDR3 spans 15 residues. V lost 6 bases and J lost 5, with 17 bases in between. Germline-derived CDR1 and CDR2 are ENHRY and SYGVKD. The CDR3: CAIREGAASNNEQFF. The DNA of the CDR3 is TGTGCCATCAGGGAAGGGGCGGCTTCGAACAATGAGCAGTTCTTC.

The CDR3 loop reads CASSPPEPSSGGGDEQFF. CDR3 coding DNA: TGTGCCAGCAGTCCCCCGGAGCCCTCTAGCGGGGGGGGAGATGAGCAGTTCTTC. This chain connects TRBV6-4 to TRBJ2-1; 12 bases fit TRBD2. The trim removed 5 bases at V and 8 bases at J, leaving 16 bases unmatched. Germline V gene data show CDR1 as MRHNA and CDR2 as SNTAGT. The CDR3 spans 18 residues.

The rearrangement links TRBV6-5 to TRBJ2-5; perhaps TRBD2 as D (6 bases). V gave up 3 bases and J gave up 0 bases, with 11 bases separating them. Germline assignment: CDR1 MNHEY and CDR2 SVGAGI. The CDR3 is 15 residues long. CDR3 in amino acids: CASSYSGLYQETQYF. The CDR3 nucleotides are TGTGCCAGCAGTTATAGCGGACTTTACCAAGAGACCCAGTACTTC.

The rearrangement links TRBV10-3 to TRBJ2-5; D gene ambiguous. CDR1 is ENHRY, CDR2 SYGVKD, per germline. The CDR3 contains 15 residues. V was shortened by 3 bases and J by 1 base, with 12 bases between the two germline ends. The CDR3 DNA reads as TGTGCCATCAGTGATGCGAGAGGCGGCCAAGAGACCCAGTACTTC. Residues: CAISDARGGQETQYF.

V usage is TRBV2 and J usage is TRBJ2-1; 11 bases are a match to TRBD2. With 7 bases clipped from V and 7 bases from J, the junction kept 15 bases outside the gene matches. The length of the CDR3 is 17 residues. CDR1 is SNHLY, CDR2 FYNNEI, per germline. This CDR3 is CASTPGLAGGFLNEQFF. Here the CDR3 DNA reads TGTGCCAGCACCCCGGGTCTAGCGGGGGGCTTTTTGAATGAGCAGTTCTTC.

This chain uses TRBV7-2 with TRBJ2-7; maybe TRBD2 (6 bases). The CDR3 consists of 18 residues. The V gene lost 4 bases and the J gene lost 3 bases, with 25 bases spanning the gap. Germline assignment: CDR1 SGHTA and CDR2 FQGNSA. The CDR3 sequence is CASSSPQRDGGLRYEQYF. DNA of the CDR3: TGTGCCAGCAGCTCGCCCCAAAGGGACGGAGGGCTACGCTACGAGCAGTACTTC.

This clone was recorded a few times. This rearrangement joins TRBV9 to TRBJ2-7; 12 bases are a match to TRBD1. After removal of 4 bases from V and 2 bases from J, the junction contained 7 bases not matched to a gene. Germline V gene data show CDR1 as SGDLS and CDR2 as YYNGEE. The CDR3 runs to 16 residues. DNA for the CDR3: TGTGCCAGCAGCTATCGTGGGACAGGGGGCCCCTACGAGCAGTACTTC. Translation: CASSYRGTGGPYEQYF.

There are a few counts of this clone. V is TRBV18 and J is TRBJ1-1, with 7 bases that match TRBD1. CDR3 length: 13 residues. Unmatched junction bases numbered 6, after V lost 3 bases and J lost 8 bases. Germline CDR1 KGHSH, CDR2 LQKENI. The CDR3 here is CASSPNRGPEAFF. The CDR3 DNA reads TGTGCCAGCTCACCGAACAGGGGACCAGAAGCTTTCTTT.

This chain connects TRBV6-5 to TRBJ1-2, with TRBD1 as a possible D gene (6 bases). The ends were cut back, 0 bases at V and 5 bases at J, with 13 bases in the middle. Looked up from germline, CDR1 is MNHEY and CDR2 is SVGAGI. The CDR3 is 15 amino acids. CDR3: CASSYSRGQRYGYTF. Written as DNA, the CDR3 is TGTGCCAGCAGTTACTCTCGCGGACAGCGGTATGGCTACACCTTC.

The table lists this clone with a few counts. The chain uses TRBV9 and TRBJ2-1; TRBD2 agrees at 9 bases. CDR3 length: 15 residues. From germline, CDR1 is SGDLS and CDR2 YYNGEE. The V segment lost 0 bases and the J segment 6 bases; nucleotides outside the gene matches: 4. The CDR3 region is CASSVATSGPNEQFF. The CDR3 coding sequence is TGTGCCAGCAGCGTAGCGACTAGCGGCCCCAATGAGCAGTTCTTC.